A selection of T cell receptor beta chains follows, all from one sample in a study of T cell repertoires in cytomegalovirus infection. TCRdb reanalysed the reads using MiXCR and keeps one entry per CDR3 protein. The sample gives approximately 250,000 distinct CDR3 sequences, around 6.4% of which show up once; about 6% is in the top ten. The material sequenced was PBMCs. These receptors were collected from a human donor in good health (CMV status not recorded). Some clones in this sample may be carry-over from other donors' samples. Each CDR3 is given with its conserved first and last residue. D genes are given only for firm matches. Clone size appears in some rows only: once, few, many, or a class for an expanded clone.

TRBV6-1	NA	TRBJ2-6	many	CASSLPGGANVLTF	TGTGCCAGCAGCCTACCGGGGGGGGCCAACGTCCTGACTTTC
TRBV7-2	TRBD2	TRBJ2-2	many	CASRSGLASTGELFF	TGTGCCAGCAGGTCGGGACTAGCCAGCACCGGGGAGCTGTTTTTT
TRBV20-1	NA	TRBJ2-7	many	CSAEERFGQYF	TGCAGTGCTGAGGAGCGATTTGGGCAGTACTTC
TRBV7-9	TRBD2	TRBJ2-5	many	CASSLRSLAGEETQYF	TGTGCCAGCAGCTTAAGGAGCCTAGCGGGGGAAGAGACCCAGTACTTC
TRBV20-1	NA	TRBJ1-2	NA	CSASGTSSNYGYTF	TGCAGTGCTTCCGGGACATCTTCTAACTATGGCTACACCTTC
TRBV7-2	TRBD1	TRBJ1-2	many	CASSLPLGTGNGYTF	TGTGCCAGCAGCTTACCACTGGGGACAGGAAATGGCTACACCTTC
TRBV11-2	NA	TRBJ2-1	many	CASSMERSSKFF	TGTGCCAGCAGCATGGAGAGATCTTCGAAGTTCTTC
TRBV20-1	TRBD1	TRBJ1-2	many	CSALNRDRGDYGYTF	TGCAGTGCGCTTAACCGGGACAGGGGGGACTATGGCTACACCTTC
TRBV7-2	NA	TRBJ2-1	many	CASSLEVSGRASYNEQFF	TGTGCCAGCAGCTTAGAAGTATCAGGCAGGGCGTCCTACAATGAGCAGTTCTTC
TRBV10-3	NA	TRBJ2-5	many	CAISEGGWETQYF	TGTGCCATCAGTGAGGGAGGCTGGGAGACCCAGTACTTC
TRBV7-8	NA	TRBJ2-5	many	CASSPAELARETQYF	TGTGCCAGCAGCCCAGCGGAACTAGCTCGAGAGACCCAGTACTTC
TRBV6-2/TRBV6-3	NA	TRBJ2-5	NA	CASVGAARGETQYF	TGTGCCAGCGTTGGAGCGGCACGGGGGGAGACCCAGTACTTC
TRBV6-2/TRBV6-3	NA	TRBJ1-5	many	CASSSPGDSNQPQHF	TGTGCCAGCAGTTCCCCAGGGGACAGCAATCAGCCCCAGCATTTT
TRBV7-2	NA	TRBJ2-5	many	CASSRGQGGVAKSGETQYF	TGTGCCAGCAGCCGTGGACAGGGAGGGGTCGCAAAATCTGGAGAGACCCAGTACTTC
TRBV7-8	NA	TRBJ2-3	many	CASSTLGGSTDTQYF	TGTGCCAGCAGCACTCTCGGGGGCAGCACAGATACGCAGTATTTT
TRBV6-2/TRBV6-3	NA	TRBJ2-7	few	CANSNDHRGSF	TGTGCCAACAGTAACGACCACCGGGGGTCCTTC
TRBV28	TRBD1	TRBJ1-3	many	CASSPPGTGVLFSGNTIYF	TGTGCCAGCAGTCCCCCGGGGACAGGGGTCCTCTTCTCTGGAAACACCATATATTTT
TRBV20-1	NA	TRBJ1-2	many	CSARDGPGEEPFHGYTF	TGCAGTGCTAGAGATGGGCCAGGGGAAGAACCCTTTCATGGCTACACCTTC
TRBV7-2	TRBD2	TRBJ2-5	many	CASSGGLAGETQYF	TGTGCCAGCAGTGGGGGACTAGCGGGGGAGACCCAGTACTTC
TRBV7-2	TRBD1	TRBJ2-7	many	CASSLTGGAYEQYF	TGTGCCAGCAGCCTGACAGGGGGGGCCTACGAGCAGTACTTC
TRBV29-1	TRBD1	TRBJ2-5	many	CSAWDRYQETQYF	TGCAGCGCTTGGGACAGATACCAAGAGACCCAGTACTTC
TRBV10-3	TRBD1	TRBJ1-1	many	CAISGLTGGETEAFF	TGTGCCATCAGTGGCCTTACAGGGGGCGAAACTGAAGCTTTCTTT
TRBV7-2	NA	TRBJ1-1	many	CASSRGQGNTEAFF	TGTGCCAGCAGCAGGGGCCAGGGAAACACTGAAGCTTTCTTT
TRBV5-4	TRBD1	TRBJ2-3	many	CASSLGGGSSDTQYF	TGTGCCAGCAGCTTGGGAGGGGGCTCATCAGATACGCAGTATTTT
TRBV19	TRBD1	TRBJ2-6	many	CASSFWTGSGANVLTF	TGTGCCAGTAGTTTCTGGACAGGGTCTGGGGCCAACGTCCTGACTTTC
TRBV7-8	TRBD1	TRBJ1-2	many	CASSTDRGEAGYGYTF	TGTGCCAGCAGCACGGACAGGGGTGAGGCAGGCTATGGCTACACCTTC
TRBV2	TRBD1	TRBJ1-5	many	CASTMDRGKDQPQHF	TGTGCCAGCACTATGGACAGGGGAAAAGATCAGCCCCAGCATTTT
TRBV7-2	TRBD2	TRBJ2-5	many	CASKDAGGKETQYF	TGTGCCAGCAAAGATGCGGGGGGGAAAGAGACCCAGTACTTC
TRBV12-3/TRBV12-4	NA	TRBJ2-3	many	CASSLPSGHSTDTQYF	TGTGCCAGCAGTTTGCCCTCGGGGCATAGCACAGATACGCAGTATTTT
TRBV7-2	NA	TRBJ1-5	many	CASSSDEGFQPQHF	TGTGCCAGCAGCTCCGATGAGGGGTTCCAGCCCCAGCATTTT
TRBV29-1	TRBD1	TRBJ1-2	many	CSVGTTWGQPRGYTF	TGCAGCGTCGGCACAACGTGGGGACAGCCTCGGGGCTACACCTTC
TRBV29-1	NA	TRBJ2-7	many	CSVEEDYEQYF	TGCAGCGTGGAAGAAGACTACGAGCAGTACTTC
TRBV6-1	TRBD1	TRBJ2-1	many	CASSEAGTGAWEQFF	TGTGCCAGCAGTGAAGCGGGGACAGGGGCGTGGGAGCAGTTCTTC
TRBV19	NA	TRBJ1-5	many	CASRGATAGNQPQHF	TGTGCCAGTCGTGGCGCCACAGCGGGCAATCAGCCCCAGCATTTT
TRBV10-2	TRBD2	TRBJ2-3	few	CASNRLAGDHDTQYF	TGCGCCAGCAACCGACTAGCGGGGGACCATGATACGCAGTATTTT